This T cell receptor (beta chain) derives from a study of cytomegalovirus exposure and HLA in healthy donors. About the study: Among the roughly 400 genotyped donors, 65% to 85% were placed in the Caucasian-associated ancestry cluster.

Findings and limits, study-wide: When presence/absence was analysed, sequencing depth was taken to be roughly uniform across donors. HLA alleles were associated with some 16,000 TCR beta sequences in a later analysis at 0.05 false discovery rate. In vitro experiments confirmed that three CMV-associated chains were specific for CMV antigens.

In regard to this clone: Its target is unknown.

Primers included in the PCR were 60 Vbeta and 13 Jbeta primers. The protocol was immunoSEQ multiplex PCR, while the TCRdb copy is restricted to in-frame clones and leaves out a portion. The sample carries about 120,000 clones, about three quarters recorded once. The CDR3 loop spans 15 amino acids. Germline V lookup: CDR1 KGHSH, CDR2 LQKENI. The V gene end was trimmed by 2 bases and the J gene end by 1 base; junction bases not matched to a gene: 3. The chain has TRBV18 and TRBJ2-7; 9 bases are a match to TRBD1. Sequencing was done on a sample of PBMCs. This sequence originates from a man in his sixties in good health and CMV-seropositive. The CDR3 nucleotides read TGTGCCAGCTCACCAACAGGGGGCGCGTCCTACGAGCAGTACTTC. This translates into CASSPTGGASYEQYF.